This T cell receptor (beta chain) came from a study of glioma-infiltrating T cells after dendritic cell vaccination (TCRdb year 2016). Some background on the complete study: A cohort of about 15 glioblastoma patients from Phase I and II dendritic cell vaccination trials was included, of whom 9 were newly diagnosed and 6 had recurrent disease. Each patient got three intradermal injections of the dendritic cell vaccine, spaced at biweekly intervals, in the arm below the axilla. Autologous tumor lysate-pulsed dendritic cell vaccination was administered to the patients between about 2003 and 2012. Tumor-infiltrating lymphocyte content was quantified and tumor and blood repertoires were compared in dendritic cell-vaccinated glioblastoma patients by deep sequencing of TCR beta CDR3 regions. To make the vaccine, monocyte-derived dendritic cells were cultured for 6 to 8 days with IL-4 and GM-CSF and then pulsed overnight with autologous tumor lysate. Survival after dendritic cell vaccination was correlated with TCR sequencing metrics, including TIL content and tumor-blood repertoire overlap. Broad study findings and their caveats: The response model built on TCR overlap across three groups was characterized as speculative, with prospective validation still needed. TCR clonality showed no direct relationship with survival, which suggests that a diverse polyclonal response may matter. The cohort was small and heterogeneous, few patients had complete blood and tumor sets, and even fewer had initial-recurrent tumor pairs. After dendritic cell vaccination, a higher estimated pretreatment TIL content predicted longer time to progression and overall survival.

Using the immunoSEQ assay, TCRB CDR3 regions were amplified from 1.5 to 2 micrograms of genomic DNA, or from all available DNA when less than that was on hand. The multiplex PCR relied on 60 forward primers for TCR V beta segments and 13 reverse primers for J beta segments. To estimate reads per starting template, synthetic control templates were spiked into each sample at limiting dilution. Reads of 87 bp were generated by sequencing on the Illumina HiSeq System. The study's processing was this. PCR and sequencing errors were removed by merging closely related sequences with a nearest neighbor algorithm. TCR overlap was measured as the percentage of unique tumor TCR beta sequences that were also present in the peripheral blood of the same patient. The source is immuneACCESS, and TCRdb retained only in-frame sequences with V and J called. Part of the clones is not carried over; for the studies checked, unresolved V genes explain less than half of this, and the remainder is unexplained. The V and J calls and clone size come from that table; D and trimming were worked out from the DNA. The sample table shows more than 95,000 clones, and around 90% are seen once. The ten largest clonotypes hold 2.7% of the sample.

V sheds 0 bases and J sheds 0 bases, leaving 12 bases between their ends. Spanning cysteine to phenylalanine, the CDR3 consists of 17 amino acids. Only the CDR3 DNA stays, 51 bases, in frame from base 1. CDR1 and CDR2 are drawn from the germline V gene: MRHNA, SNTAGT. This sample's time point label indicates: after dendritic cell vaccination, including at tumor progression/relapse. Patients were selected on the basis of adequate residual fresh-frozen tumor tissue and more than two years of available survival data. Although molecular status otherwise differed among the glioblastoma patients, no patient had an isocitrate dehydrogenase mutation. PBMC collection took place before vaccination, two weeks after the third vaccination, and at tumor progression if progression occurred. The Qiagen DNeasy Blood extraction Kit was used to extract genomic DNA. In regard to this clone: No antigen is known for it. Qualities for individual bases were not recorded, and no much larger clone is one base off.

This chain is built from TRBV6-4 and TRBJ1-5; TRBD1 could be the D gene, as 6 bases match. This clonotype was sampled from a human donor with glioblastoma. Sequences were derived from blood, sampled after dendritic cell vaccination. Here is the DNA: TGTGCCAGCAGTGACTCGTGGGACACGTATAGCAATCAGCCCCAGCATTTT. Its protein reads: CASSDSWDTYSNQPQHF.